The T cell receptor beta chain described here comes from a study of T cell responses to AZD1222 COVID-19 vaccine. Study-wide findings and caveats: Unmutated variant regions reportedly attract nearly half of all spike-specific TCRs. Spike-wide vaccine-associated CD4 TCRs dominated at 160-218 and 743-854.

About this clone itself: Its antigen is unidentified.

This CDR3 has 15 amino acids. Germline V gene sequence: CDR1 SQVTM, CDR2 ANQGSEA. V shed 4 bases and J 0 bases; nucleotides not matched to a gene: 5. The method was immunoSEQ multiplex PCR; TCRdb's version includes in-frame clones alone and lacks a portion of them. The repertoire holds about 160,000 clones, with around 89% as singletons. V and J are TRBV29-1 and TRBJ2-3; 9 bases are a match to TRBD2. The TCR was taken from an adult in good health. The sample was peripheral blood, taken on day 0 of AZD1222 vaccination. CDR3 nucleotides: TGCAGCGTTGTTCGACTAGCGGCTAGCACAGATACGCAGTATTTT. As protein: CSVVRLAASTDTQYF.